These 2 T cell receptor beta chains were sequenced from one sample in a study of T cell responses to AZD1222 COVID-19 vaccine. Method: immunoSEQ multiplex PCR; TCRdb's copy keeps in-frame clones and lacks some. The table has about 150,000 clones, more than 80% seen once. Sample: peripheral blood, taken on day 0 of AZD1222 vaccination. The source of these receptors is an adult in good health.

J is TRBJ1-1 and V is TRBV27; the D gene is possibly TRBD1 (5 bases). This CDR3 has 16 amino acids. Germline V gene lookup returns CDR1 MNHEY and CDR2 SMNVEV (reference sequence). The V gene lost 3 bases and the J gene lost 0 bases, with 14 bases spanning the gap. The CDR3 reads CASSFAQGRVNTEAFF. The CDR3 DNA reads TGTGCCAGCAGTTTTGCTCAGGGACGGGTGAACACTGAAGCTTTCTTT.

The chain's CDR3 is CACSSPGRAEAFF. The CDR3 bases are TGTGCCTGTTCTTCACCTGGAAGGGCTGAAGCTTTCTTT. The J gene is TRBJ1-1, the V gene TRBV30; no definite D call. Germline lookup yields CDR1 GTSNPN and CDR2 SVGIG (reference sequence). V gave up 6 bases and J gave up 6 bases, with 17 bases separating them. The CDR3 is made up of 13 amino acids.